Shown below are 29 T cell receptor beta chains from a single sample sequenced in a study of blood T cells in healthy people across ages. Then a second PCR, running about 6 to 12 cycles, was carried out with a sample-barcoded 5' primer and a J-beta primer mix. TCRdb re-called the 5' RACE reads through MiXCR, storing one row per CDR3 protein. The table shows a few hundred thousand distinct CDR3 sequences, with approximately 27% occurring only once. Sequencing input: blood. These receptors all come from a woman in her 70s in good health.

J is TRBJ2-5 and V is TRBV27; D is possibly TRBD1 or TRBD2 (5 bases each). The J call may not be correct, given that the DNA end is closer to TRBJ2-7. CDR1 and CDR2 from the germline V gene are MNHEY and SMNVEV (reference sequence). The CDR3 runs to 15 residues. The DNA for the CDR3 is TGTGCCAGCAGTTTATTAGGGCAGGGACGTGCCGAGCAGTACTTC. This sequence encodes CASSLLGQGRAEQYF.

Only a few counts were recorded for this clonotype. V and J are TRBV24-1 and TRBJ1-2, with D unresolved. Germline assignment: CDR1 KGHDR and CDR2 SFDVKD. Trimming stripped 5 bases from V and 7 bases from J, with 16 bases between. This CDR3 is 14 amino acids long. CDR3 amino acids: CATSVGAGWGGYTF. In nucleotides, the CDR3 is TGTGCCACCAGTGTCGGAGCCGGATGGGGTGGCTACACCTTC.

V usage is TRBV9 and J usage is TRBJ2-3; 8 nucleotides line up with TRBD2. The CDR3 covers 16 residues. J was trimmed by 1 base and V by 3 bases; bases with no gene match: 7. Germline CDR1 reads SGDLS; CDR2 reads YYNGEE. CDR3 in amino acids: CASSGSGAVRTDTQYF. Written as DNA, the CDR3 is TGTGCCAGCAGCGGTAGCGGGGCAGTTCGCACAGATACGCAGTATTTT.

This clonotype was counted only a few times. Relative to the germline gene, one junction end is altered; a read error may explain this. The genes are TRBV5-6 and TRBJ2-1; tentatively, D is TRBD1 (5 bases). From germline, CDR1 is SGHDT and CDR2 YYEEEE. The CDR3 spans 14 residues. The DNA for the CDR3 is TGTGCCAGCAGCTTGGCCGAATCGGAAGGGGCAAAGGTCTTC. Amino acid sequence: CASSLAESEGAKVF.

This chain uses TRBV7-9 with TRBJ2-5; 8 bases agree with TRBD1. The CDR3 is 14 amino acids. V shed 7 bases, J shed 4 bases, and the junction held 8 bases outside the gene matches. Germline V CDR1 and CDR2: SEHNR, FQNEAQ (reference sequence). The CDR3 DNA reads TGTGCCAGCACCGACAGGGGTGGTGTAGAGACCCAGTACTTC. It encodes CASTDRGGVETQYF.

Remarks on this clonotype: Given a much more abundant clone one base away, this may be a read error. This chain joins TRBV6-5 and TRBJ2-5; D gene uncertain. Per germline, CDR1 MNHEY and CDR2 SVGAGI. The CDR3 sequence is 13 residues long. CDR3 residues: CACSSPQSQTQYF. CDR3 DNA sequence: TGTGCCTGCAGTTCCCCGCAGAGCCAGACCCAGTACTTC.

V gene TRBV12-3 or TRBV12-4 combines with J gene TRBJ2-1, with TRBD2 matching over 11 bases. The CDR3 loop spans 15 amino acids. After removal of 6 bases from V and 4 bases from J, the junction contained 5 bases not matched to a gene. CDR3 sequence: CASSRTSGPYNEQFF. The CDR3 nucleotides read TGTGCCAGCAGCAGGACTAGCGGGCCGTACAATGAGCAGTTCTTC.

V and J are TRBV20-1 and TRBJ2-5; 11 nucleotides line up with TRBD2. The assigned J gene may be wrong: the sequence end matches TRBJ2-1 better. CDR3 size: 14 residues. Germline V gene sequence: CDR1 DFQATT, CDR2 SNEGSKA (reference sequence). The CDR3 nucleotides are TGCAGTGCTCTGACTAGCGGGGAAATTAATGAGCAGTTCTTC. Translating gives CSALTSGEINEQFF.

Here the CDR3 DNA reads TGTGCCAGCACCGGCTATGGCTACACCTTC. It encodes CASTGYGYTF. The chain links TRBV2 to TRBJ1-2, with D uncertain. V lost 7 bases and J lost 4, with 4 bases in between. The CDR3 loop spans 10 amino acids. Germline CDR1 is SNHLY and CDR2 is FYNNEI.

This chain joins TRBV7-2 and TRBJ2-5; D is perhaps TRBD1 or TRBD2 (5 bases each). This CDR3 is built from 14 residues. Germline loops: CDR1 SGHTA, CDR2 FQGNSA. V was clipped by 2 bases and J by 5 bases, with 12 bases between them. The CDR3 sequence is CASSLYWDAETQYF. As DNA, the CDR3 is TGTGCCAGCAGCTTATACTGGGACGCGGAGACCCAGTACTTC.

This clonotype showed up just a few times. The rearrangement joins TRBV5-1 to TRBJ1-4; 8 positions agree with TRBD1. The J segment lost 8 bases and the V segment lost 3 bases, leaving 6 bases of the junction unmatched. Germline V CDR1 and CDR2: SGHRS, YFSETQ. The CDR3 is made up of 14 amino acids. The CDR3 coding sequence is TGCGCCAGCAGCTCAGGACAGGGTTTGGAAAAACTGTTTTTT. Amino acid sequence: CASSSGQGLEKLFF.

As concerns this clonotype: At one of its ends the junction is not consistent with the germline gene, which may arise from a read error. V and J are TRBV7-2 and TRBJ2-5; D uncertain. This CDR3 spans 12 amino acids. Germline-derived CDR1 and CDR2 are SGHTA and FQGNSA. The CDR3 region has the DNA TGTGCCAGCAGCTTAGGGCAAGGGACCCAGTACTTC. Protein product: CASSLGQGTQYF. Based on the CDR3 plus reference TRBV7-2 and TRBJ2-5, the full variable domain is GAGVSQSPSNKVTEKGKDVELRCDPISGHTALYWYRQSLGQGLEFLIYFQGNSAPDKSGLPSDRFSAERTGGSVSTLTIQRTQQEDSAVYLCASSLGQGTQYFGPGTRLLVL.

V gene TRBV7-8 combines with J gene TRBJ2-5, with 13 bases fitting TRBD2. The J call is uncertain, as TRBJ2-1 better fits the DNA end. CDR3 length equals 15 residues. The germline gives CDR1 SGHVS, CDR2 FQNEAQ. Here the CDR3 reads CASSWGLAGLDEQFF. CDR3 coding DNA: TGTGCCAGCAGCTGGGGACTAGCGGGGTTGGATGAGCAGTTCTTC.

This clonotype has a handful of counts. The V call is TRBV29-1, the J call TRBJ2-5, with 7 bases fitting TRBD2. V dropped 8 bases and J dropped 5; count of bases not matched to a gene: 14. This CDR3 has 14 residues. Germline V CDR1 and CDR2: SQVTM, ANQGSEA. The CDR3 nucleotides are TGCAGCTCAACCCTCGGGGGGACGGGGGAGACCCAGTACTTC. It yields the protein CSSTLGGTGETQYF.

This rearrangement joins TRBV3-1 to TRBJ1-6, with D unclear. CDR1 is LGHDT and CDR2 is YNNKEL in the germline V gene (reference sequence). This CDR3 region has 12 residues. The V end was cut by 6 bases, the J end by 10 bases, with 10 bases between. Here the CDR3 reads CASRSLFSPLHF. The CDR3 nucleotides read TGTGCCAGCAGGTCGTTGTTCTCACCCCTCCACTTT.

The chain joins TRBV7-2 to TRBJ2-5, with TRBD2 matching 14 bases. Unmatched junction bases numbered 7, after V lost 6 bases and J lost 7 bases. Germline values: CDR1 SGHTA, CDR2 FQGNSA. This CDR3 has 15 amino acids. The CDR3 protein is CASSQGLAGGGTQYF. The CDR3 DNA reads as TGTGCCAGCAGTCAAGGACTAGCGGGGGGCGGGACCCAGTACTTC.

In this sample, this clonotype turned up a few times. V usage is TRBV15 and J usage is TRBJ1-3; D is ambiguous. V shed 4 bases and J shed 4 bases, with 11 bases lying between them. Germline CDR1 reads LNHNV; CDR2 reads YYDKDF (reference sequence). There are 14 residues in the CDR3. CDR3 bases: TGTGCCACCAGCACCGAGATTGCAGGAAACACCATATATTTT. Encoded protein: CATSTEIAGNTIYF.

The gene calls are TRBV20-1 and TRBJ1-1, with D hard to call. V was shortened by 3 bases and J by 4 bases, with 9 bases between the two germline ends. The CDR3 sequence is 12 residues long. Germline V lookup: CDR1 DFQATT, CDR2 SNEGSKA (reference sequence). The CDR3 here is CSASRVGTEAFF. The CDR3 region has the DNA TGCAGTGCTAGTCGGGTAGGCACTGAAGCTTTCTTT.

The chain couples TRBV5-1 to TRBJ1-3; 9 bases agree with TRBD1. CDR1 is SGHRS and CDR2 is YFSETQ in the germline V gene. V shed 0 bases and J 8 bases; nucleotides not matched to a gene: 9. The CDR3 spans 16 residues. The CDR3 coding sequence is TGCGCCAGCAGCTTGGCGGGACAGGGCGCTGCGGACACCATATATTTT. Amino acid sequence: CASSLAGQGAADTIYF.

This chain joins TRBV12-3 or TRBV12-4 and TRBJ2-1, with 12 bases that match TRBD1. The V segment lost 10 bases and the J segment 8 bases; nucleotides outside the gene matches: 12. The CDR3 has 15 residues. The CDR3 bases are TGTGCCACCTCCCCCGGGACAGGGGGCAGCGATGAGCAGTTCTTC. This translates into CATSPGTGGSDEQFF.

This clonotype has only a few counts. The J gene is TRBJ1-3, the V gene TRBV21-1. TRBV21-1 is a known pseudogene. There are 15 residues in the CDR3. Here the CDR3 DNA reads TGTGCCAGCAGGACCACCGACAGCTCTGGAAACACCATATATTTT. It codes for CASRTTDSSGNTIYF.

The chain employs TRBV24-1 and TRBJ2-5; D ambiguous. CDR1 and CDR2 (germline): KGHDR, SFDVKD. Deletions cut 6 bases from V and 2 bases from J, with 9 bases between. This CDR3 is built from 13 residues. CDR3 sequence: CATSSGAQETQYF. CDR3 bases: TGTGCCACCAGTTCAGGTGCTCAAGAGACCCAGTACTTC.

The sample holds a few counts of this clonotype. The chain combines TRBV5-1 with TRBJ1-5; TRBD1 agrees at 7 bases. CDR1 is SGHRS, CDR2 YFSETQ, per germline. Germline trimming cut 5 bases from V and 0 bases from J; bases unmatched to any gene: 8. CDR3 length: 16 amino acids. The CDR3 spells CASRPGTANSNQPQHF. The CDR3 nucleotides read TGCGCCAGCAGACCCGGGACAGCGAATAGCAATCAGCCCCAGCATTTT.

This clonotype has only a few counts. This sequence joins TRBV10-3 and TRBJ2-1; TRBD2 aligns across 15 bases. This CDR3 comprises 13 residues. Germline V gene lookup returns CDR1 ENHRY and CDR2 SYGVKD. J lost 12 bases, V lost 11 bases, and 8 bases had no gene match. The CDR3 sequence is CAAGLAGGLGQFF. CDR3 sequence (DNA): TGTGCCGCCGGACTAGCGGGGGGGCTTGGGCAGTTCTTC.

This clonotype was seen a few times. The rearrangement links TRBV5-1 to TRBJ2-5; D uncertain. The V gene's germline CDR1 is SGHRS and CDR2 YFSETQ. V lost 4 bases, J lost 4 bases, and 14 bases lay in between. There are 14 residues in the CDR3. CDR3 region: CASSPQKGRETQYF. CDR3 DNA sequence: TGCGCCAGCAGCCCGCAAAAGGGCCGAGAGACCCAGTACTTC.

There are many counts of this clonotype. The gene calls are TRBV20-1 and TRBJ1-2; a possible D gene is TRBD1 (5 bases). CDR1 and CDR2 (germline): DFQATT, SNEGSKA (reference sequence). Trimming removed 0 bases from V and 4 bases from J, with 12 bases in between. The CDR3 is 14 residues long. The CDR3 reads CSARETLRGYGYTF. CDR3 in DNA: TGCAGTGCTAGAGAAACCCTGAGGGGCTATGGCTACACCTTC.

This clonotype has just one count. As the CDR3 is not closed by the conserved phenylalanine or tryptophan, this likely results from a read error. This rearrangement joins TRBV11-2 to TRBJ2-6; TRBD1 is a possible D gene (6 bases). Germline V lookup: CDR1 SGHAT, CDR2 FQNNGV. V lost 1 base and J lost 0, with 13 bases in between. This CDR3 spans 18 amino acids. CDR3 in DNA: TGTGCCAGCAGCTTAGTGCCCCAGGGGAGCTCTGGGGCCAACGTCCTGACTCTC. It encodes CASSLVPQGSSGANVLTL.

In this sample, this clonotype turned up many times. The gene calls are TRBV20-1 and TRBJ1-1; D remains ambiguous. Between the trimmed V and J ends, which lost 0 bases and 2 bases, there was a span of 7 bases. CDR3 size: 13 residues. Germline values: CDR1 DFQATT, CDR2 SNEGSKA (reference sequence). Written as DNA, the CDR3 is TGCAGTGCTAGAGATCGGACCAACACTGAAGCTTTCTTT. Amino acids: CSARDRTNTEAFF.

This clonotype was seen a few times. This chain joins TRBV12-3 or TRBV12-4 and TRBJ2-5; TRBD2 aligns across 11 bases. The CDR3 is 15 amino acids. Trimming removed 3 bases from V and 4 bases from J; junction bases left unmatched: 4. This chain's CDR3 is CASSFETSGAETQYF. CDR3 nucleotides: TGTGCCAGCAGTTTCGAGACTAGCGGGGCAGAGACCCAGTACTTC.